This TCR beta chain stems from a study of cytomegalovirus exposure and HLA in healthy donors. 13 Jbeta primers and 60 Vbeta primers were used for the PCR. Generated by immunoSEQ multiplex PCR, the TCRdb table keeps only in-frame clones and is missing some. Of 100,000 to 130,000 clones listed, approximately 79% were seen once; the top ten hold around 15%. The CDR3 extends over 12 amino acids. Deletions cut 0 bases from V and 11 bases from J, with 11 bases between. Germline lookup yields CDR1 GTSNPN and CDR2 SVGIG (reference sequence). The receptor was isolated from a woman aged 40 to 50 in good health and CMV-seropositive. V usage is TRBV30 and J usage is TRBJ1-5; D is possibly TRBD1 (6 bases). The sample was PBMCs. The CDR3 DNA is TGTGCCTGGAGTGTAGGGGGATCTGCCCAGCATTTT. As protein: CAWSVGGSAQHF. The full variable domain, completed using reference TRBV30 and TRBJ1-5, is SQTIHQWPATLVQPVGSPLSLECTVEGTSNPNLYWYRQAAGRGLQLLFYSVGIGQISSEVPQNLSASRPQDRQFILSSKKLLLSDSGFYLCAWSVGGSAQHFGDGTRLSIL.